This T cell receptor beta chain originates from a study of T cell changes during pregnancy in multiple sclerosis. The J segment lost 3 bases and the V segment lost 3 bases, leaving 6 bases of the junction unmatched. Germline lookup yields CDR1 SNHLY and CDR2 FYNNEI. The CDR3 has 16 amino acids. TCRdb's table, derived via immunoSEQ multiplex PCR, lists solely in-frame clones and lacks some. The data show 35,000 to 45,000 clones, with about 91% seen just once and 1.5% to 2% held by the top ten. Material: CD4+ T cells from peripheral blood mononuclear cells, obtained after pregnancy. The chain has TRBV2 and TRBJ2-1; 9 positions agree with TRBD2. The sequence was collected from a female donor in good health, enrolled as a control in a pregnancy study. CDR3: CASSELLSGGYNEQFF. As DNA, the CDR3 is TGTGCCAGCAGTGAGCTTCTTAGCGGGGGCTACAATGAGCAGTTCTTC.